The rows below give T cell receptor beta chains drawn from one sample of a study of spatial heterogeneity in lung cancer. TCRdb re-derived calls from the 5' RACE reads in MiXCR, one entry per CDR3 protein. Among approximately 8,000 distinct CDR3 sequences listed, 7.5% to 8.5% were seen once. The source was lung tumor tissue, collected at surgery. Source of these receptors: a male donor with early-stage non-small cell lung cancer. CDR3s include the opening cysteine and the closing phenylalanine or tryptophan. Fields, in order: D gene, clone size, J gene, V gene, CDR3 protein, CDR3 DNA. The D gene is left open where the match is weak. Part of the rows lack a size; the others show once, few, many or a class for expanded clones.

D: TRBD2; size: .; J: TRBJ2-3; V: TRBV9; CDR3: CASSPQGAGGPDTQYF; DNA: TGTGCCAGCAGCCCCCAAGGAGCGGGGGGGCCAGATACGCAGTATTTT
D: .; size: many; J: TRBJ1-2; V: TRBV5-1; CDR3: CASSSQGGEYGYTF; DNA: TGCGCCAGCAGCTCACAGGGAGGGGAGTATGGCTACACCTTC
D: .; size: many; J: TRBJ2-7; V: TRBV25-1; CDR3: CASSRDSGYEQYF; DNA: TGTGCCAGCAGTCGGGACTCAGGCTACGAGCAGTACTTC
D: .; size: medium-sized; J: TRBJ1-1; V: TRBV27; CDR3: CASSRWGTEAFF; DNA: TGTGCCAGCAGCCGGTGGGGCACTGAAGCTTTCTTT
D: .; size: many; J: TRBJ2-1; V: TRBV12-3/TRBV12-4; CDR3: CASSSTGTPSYNEQFF; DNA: TGTGCCAGCAGTTCTACTGGGACTCCCTCTTACAATGAGCAGTTCTTC
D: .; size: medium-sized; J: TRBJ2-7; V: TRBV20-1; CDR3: CSARDAGQSSYEQYF; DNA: TGCAGTGCTAGAGATGCCGGACAGAGCTCCTACGAGCAGTACTTC
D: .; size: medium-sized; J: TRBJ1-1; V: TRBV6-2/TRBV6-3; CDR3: CASNSGRQNTEAFF; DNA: TGTGCCAGCAACTCGGGCAGACAGAACACTGAAGCTTTCTTT
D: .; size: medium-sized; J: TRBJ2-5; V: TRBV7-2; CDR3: CASSLITGSYQETQYF; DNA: TGTGCCAGCAGCTTAATAACAGGGTCGTACCAAGAGACCCAGTACTTC
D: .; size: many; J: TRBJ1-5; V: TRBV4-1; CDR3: CASSQGSNQPQHF; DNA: TGCGCCAGCAGCCAAGGAAGCAATCAGCCCCAGCATTTT
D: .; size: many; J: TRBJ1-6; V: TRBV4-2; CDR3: CASSQDSGRGDRSPLHF; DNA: TGTGCCAGCAGCCAAGATTCCGGCAGGGGAGACCGTTCACCCCTCCACTTT
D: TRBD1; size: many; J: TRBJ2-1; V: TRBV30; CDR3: CAWSSTGGDEQFF; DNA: TGTGCCTGGAGTTCTACAGGGGGCGATGAGCAGTTCTTC
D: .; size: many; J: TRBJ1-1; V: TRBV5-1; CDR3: CASSPHMNTEAFF; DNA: TGCGCCAGCAGCCCGCACATGAACACTGAAGCTTTCTTT
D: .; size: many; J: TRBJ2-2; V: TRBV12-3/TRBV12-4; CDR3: CASSFRGAETGELFF; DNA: TGTGCCAGCAGTTTCAGGGGCGCAGAAACCGGGGAGCTGTTTTTT
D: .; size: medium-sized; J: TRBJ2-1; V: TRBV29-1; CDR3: CSVSYNEQFF; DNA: TGCAGCGTTTCCTACAATGAGCAGTTCTTC
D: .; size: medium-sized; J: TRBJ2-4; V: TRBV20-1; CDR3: CSAPGQANIQYF; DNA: TGCAGTGCACCGGGACAAGCAAACATTCAGTACTTC
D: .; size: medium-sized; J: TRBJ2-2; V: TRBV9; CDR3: CASSVDPGAATGELFF; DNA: TGTGCCAGCAGCGTAGATCCAGGGGCCGCCACCGGGGAGCTGTTTTTT
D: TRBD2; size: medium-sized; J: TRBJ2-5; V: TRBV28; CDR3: CASSLAKTSGMGETQYF; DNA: TGTGCCAGCAGTTTAGCAAAGACTAGCGGGATGGGGGAGACCCAGTACTTC
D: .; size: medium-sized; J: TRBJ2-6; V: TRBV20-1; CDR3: CSAREGAVSGANVLTF; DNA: TGCAGTGCTAGAGAAGGAGCGGTCTCTGGGGCCAACGTCCTGACTTTC
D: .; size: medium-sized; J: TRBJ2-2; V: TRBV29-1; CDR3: CSTSSGTDTGELFF; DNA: TGCAGCACATCTTCCGGGACGGATACCGGGGAGCTGTTTTTT
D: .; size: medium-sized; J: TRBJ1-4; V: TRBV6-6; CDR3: CASNPRRRGSGLEKLFF; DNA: TGTGCCAGCAACCCACGAAGGAGGGGTTCTGGGTTGGAAAAACTGTTTTTT
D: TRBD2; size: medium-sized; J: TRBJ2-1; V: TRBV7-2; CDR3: CASSFGSGTGSNEQFF; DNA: TGTGCCAGCAGCTTCGGTAGCGGGACTGGTAGCAATGAGCAGTTCTTC
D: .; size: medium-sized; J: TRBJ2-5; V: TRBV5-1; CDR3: CASSWEEQETQYF; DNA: TGCGCCAGCAGCTGGGAGGAACAAGAGACCCAGTACTTC
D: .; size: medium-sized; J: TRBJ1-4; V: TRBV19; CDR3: CASTTLGQANEKLFF; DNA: TGTGCCAGTACCACCTTGGGGCAGGCTAATGAAAAACTGTTTTTT
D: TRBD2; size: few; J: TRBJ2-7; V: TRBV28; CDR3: CASSFPRASGSSYEQYF; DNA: TGTGCCAGCAGTTTCCCCAGGGCTAGCGGGAGCTCCTACGAGCAGTACTTC
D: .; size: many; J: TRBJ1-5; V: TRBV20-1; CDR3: CSATQGRNQPQHF; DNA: TGCAGTGCTACTCAGGGGCGCAATCAGCCCCAGCATTTT
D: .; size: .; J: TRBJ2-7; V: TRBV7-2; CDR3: CASSLGGQLGEQYF; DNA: TGTGCCAGCAGCTTAGGTGGGCAGCTTGGCGAGCAGTACTTC
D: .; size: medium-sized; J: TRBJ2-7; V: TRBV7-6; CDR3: CASSLVGYEQYF; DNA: TGTGCCAGCAGCTTAGTGGGCTACGAGCAGTACTTC
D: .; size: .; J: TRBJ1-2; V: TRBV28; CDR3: CASSRTSGYGYTF; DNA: TGTGCCAGCAGCCGAACCTCCGGGTATGGCTACACCTTC
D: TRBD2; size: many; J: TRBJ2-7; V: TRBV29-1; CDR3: CSVGPSGGPYEQYF; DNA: TGCAGCGTGGGGCCTAGCGGGGGACCCTACGAGCAGTACTTC
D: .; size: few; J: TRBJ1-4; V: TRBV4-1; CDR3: CASSIRGTTNEKLFF; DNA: TGCGCCAGCAGTATAAGGGGCACGACTAATGAAAAACTGTTTTTT
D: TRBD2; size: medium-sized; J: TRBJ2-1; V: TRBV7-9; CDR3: CASSPRRFAGGNNEQFF; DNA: TGTGCCAGCAGCCCCCGACGTTTTGCGGGAGGAAACAATGAGCAGTTCTTC
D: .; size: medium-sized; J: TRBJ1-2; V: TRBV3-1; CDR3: CASSQDPAGADGYTF; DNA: TGTGCCAGCAGCCAAGATCCGGCGGGGGCAGATGGCTACACCTTC
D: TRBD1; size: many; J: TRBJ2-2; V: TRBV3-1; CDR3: CASVQGASTGELFF; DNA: TGTGCCAGCGTGCAGGGGGCAAGTACCGGGGAGCTGTTTTTT
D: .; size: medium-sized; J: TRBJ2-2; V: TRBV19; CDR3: CASSSSGTLILGGELFF; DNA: TGTGCCAGTAGTTCCTCCGGGACCTTGATATTAGGCGGGGAGCTGTTTTTT
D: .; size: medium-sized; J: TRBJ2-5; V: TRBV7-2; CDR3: CASSPGETQYF; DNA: TGTGCCAGCAGCCCCGGAGAGACCCAGTACTTC
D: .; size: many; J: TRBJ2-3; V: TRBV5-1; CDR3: CASSSSRGIDTQYF; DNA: TGCGCCAGCAGCTCGTCCCGAGGGATAGATACGCAGTATTTT
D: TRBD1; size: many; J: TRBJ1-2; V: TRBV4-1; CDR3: CASSQDPRQGKYYGYTF; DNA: TGCGCCAGCAGCCAAGATCCAAGACAGGGGAAATACTATGGCTACACCTTC
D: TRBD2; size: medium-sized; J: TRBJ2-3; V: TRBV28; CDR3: CASSLSGSGADTQYF; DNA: TGTGCCAGCAGCCTTAGCGGGAGCGGGGCAGATACGCAGTATTTT
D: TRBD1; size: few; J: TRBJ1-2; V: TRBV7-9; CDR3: CASSLGGTGNGYTF; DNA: TGTGCCAGCAGCTTAGGAGGGACAGGGAATGGCTACACCTTC
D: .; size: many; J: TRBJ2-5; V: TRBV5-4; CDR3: CASSTPGLGVLYQETQYF; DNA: TGTGCCAGCAGCACCCCCGGATTGGGGGTGCTCTACCAAGAGACCCAGTACTTC
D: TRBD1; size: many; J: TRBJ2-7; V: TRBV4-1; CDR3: CASSPPADRGPYEQYF; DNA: TGCGCCAGCAGCCCTCCGGCGGACAGGGGGCCCTACGAGCAGTACTTC
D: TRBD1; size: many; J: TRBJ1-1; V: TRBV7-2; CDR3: CASSLGRTGRVNTEAFF; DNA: TGTGCCAGCAGCTTAGGGCGGACAGGGCGGGTGAACACTGAAGCTTTCTTT
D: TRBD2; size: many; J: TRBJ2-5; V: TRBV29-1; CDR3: CSVLSGRTETQYF; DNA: TGCAGCGTCCTTAGCGGGAGAACTGAGACCCAGTACTTC
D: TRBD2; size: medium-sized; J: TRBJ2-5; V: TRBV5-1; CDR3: CASSSGRTSGQETQYF; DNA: TGCGCCAGCAGCTCCGGCCGGACTAGCGGACAAGAGACCCAGTACTTC
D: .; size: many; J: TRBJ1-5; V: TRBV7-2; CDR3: CASSLDRKSPQHF; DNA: TGTGCCAGCAGCTTAGATAGGAAATCGCCCCAGCATTTT
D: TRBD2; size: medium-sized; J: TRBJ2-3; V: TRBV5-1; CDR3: CASSLSLAGVPTTDTQYF; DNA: TGCGCCAGCAGCTTGTCACTAGCGGGAGTTCCTACCACAGATACGCAGTATTTT
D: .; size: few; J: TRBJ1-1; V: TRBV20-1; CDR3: CSASGDPLRKAFF; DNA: TGCAGTGCTAGTGGGGATCCCCTTCGGAAAGCTTTCTTT
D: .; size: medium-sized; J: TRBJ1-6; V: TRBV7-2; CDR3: CASSLTRESAPLHF; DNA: TGTGCCAGCAGCTTAACGAGGGAGAGTGCACCCCTCCACTTT
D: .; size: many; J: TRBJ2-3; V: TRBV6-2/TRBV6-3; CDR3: CASSYSLSSTDTQYF; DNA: TGTGCCAGCAGTTACTCGTTGTCTAGCACAGATACGCAGTATTTT
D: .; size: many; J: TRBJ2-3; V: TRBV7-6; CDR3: CASSLMTGTDTQYF; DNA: TGTGCCAGCAGCTTAATGACAGGCACAGATACGCAGTATTTT
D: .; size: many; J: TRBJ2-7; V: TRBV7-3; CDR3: CANPRGRECEQYF; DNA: TGTGCCAATCCGCGGGGCAGGGAGTGCGAGCAGTACTTC
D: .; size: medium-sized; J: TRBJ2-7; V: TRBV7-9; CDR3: CASSSGAVWGEQYF; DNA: TGTGCCAGCAGCTCTGGGGCGGTCTGGGGCGAGCAGTACTTC
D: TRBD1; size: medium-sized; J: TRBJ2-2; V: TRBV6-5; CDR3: CASRGTATGELFF; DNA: TGTGCCAGCAGGGGGACAGCCACCGGGGAGCTGTTTTTT